Sequencing of this T cell receptor (beta chain) was carried out in a study of identical twins. Each donor (without exception) was a healthy Caucasian. There are many counts of this clonotype. TCRdb re-analysed the 5' RACE reads in MiXCR, keeping a single row per CDR3 protein. The sample lists over 500,000 distinct CDR3 sequences, approximately 22% seen once, with around 0.9% in the top ten. Another study also made use of these data, one on T cells expressing NK-cell markers.

The sample was CD4+ T cells sorted from blood. This clonotype originated in a woman in her late teens or twenties in good health.

The CDR3 region has the DNA TGTGCCAGCAGGCTTCGGACGGCCAATAATTCACCCCTCCACTTT. Its translation is CASRLRTANNSPLHF. The chain recombines TRBV12-3 or TRBV12-4 with TRBJ1-6, with D hard to call. This CDR3 has 15 amino acids. The V and J ends lost 6 bases and 5 bases respectively, with 14 bases between them.